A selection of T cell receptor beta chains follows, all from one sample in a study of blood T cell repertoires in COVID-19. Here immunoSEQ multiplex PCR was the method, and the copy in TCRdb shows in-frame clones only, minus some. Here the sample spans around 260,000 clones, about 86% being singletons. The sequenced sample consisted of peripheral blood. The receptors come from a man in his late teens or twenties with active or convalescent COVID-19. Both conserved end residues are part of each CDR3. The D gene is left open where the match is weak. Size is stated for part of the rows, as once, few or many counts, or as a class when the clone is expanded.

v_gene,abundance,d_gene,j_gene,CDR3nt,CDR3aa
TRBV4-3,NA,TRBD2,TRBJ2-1,TGCGCCAGCAGCCAAGATTATACTAGCGGGAGTAATGAGCAGTTCTTC,CASSQDYTSGSNEQFF
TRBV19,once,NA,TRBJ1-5,TGTGCCAGTGCCAATCCAGGTACAAACGATCAGCCCCAGCATTTT,CASANPGTNDQPQHF
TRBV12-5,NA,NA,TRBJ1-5,TGTGCTAGTGGTTGGGGCAGGGAACAGCCCCAGCATTTT,CASGWGREQPQHF
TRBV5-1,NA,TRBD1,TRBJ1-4,TGCGCCAGCAGCGTACAGGGGGGACCAAATGAAAAACTGTTTTTT,CASSVQGGPNEKLFF
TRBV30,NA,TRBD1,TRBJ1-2,TGTGCCTGGAGAGATACGACAGGGGCTCATGGCTACACCTTC,CAWRDTTGAHGYTF
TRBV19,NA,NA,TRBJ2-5,TGTGCCAGTAGTCGGGGGATGGGGGAGACCCAGTACTTC,CASSRGMGETQYF
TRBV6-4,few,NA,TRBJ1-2,TGTGCCAGCAGTCCGACGGGGGGAGGGATGGGTGGCTACACCTTC,CASSPTGGGMGGYTF
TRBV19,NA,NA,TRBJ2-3,TGTGCCAGTAGTGCCTCCGGGACTCCGGCGGATACGCAGTATTTT,CASSASGTPADTQYF
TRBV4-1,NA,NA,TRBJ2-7,TGCGCCAGCAGCCAGGGTCTGGGGGGCGAGCAGTACTTC,CASSQGLGGEQYF
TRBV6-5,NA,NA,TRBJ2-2,TGTGCCAGCAGTTTCGAACAGGGAGGGACCGGGGAGCTGTTTTTT,CASSFEQGGTGELFF
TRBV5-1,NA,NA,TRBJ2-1,TGCGCCAGCAGCTTGGAACAGGACAGCTCCTACAATGAGCAGTTCTTC,CASSLEQDSSYNEQFF
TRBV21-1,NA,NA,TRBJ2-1,TGTGCCAGCAGCAAAAAAGGACTAGCGGGACATGACAATGAGCAGTTCTTC,CASSKKGLAGHDNEQFF
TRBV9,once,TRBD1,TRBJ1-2,TGTGCCAGCAGCGCGGGCGGCAGGGGGCTAGGTGGCTACACCTTC,CASSAGGRGLGGYTF
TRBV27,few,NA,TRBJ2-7,TGTGCCAGCAGTCCATCGACTCTTCTCGAGCAGTACTTC,CASSPSTLLEQYF
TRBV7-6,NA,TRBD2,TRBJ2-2,TGTGCCTTCTCCGGCGGAGGGAAGGGACTAAACACCGGGGAGCTGTTTTTT,CAFSGGGKGLNTGELFF
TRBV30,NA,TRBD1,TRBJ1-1,TGTGCCTGGAGGGACTGGACAGGCGCCACTGAAGCTTTCTTT,CAWRDWTGATEAFF
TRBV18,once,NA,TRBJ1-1,TGTGCCAGCTCACCAGCTACAGCGAACACTGAAGCTTTCTTT,CASSPATANTEAFF
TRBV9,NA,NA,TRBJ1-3,TGTGCCAGCAGCGTAGGAGGTCAAGAAGGAAACACCATATATTTT,CASSVGGQEGNTIYF
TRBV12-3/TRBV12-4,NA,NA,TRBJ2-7,TGTGCCAGCAGCCGGGCGGGGATCAGCGAGCAGTACTTC,CASSRAGISEQYF
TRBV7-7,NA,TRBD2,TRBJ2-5,TGTGCTAGCAGCCCGGGACTAGCGGGAGGGCCAGAGACCCAGTACTTC,CASSPGLAGGPETQYF
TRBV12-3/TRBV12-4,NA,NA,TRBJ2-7,TGTGCCAGCGGGTCAGGGTTCGAGCAGTACTTC,CASGSGFEQYF
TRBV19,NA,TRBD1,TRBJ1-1,TGTGCCACCCAAGACAGGGGCGGCACTGAAGCTTTCTTT,CATQDRGGTEAFF
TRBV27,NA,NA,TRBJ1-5,TGTGCCAGCAGTTGGACAGTTAGCAATCAGCCCCAGCATTTT,CASSWTVSNQPQHF
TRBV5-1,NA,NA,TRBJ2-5,TGCGCCAGCAGCTTAGGACTGCTACAAGAGACCCAGTACTTC,CASSLGLLQETQYF
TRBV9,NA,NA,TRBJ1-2,TGTGCCAGCAGCATGGCAGAAGCTAACTATGGCTACACCTTC,CASSMAEANYGYTF
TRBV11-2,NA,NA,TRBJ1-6,TGTGCCAGTACTAATAATTCACCCCTCCACTTT,CASTNNSPLHF
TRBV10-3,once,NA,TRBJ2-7,TGTGCCTTTCAAGAGGACACCCGCTACGAGCAGTACTTC,CAFQEDTRYEQYF
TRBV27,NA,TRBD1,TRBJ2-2,TGTGCCAGTAGATCTACAGGGGGCCCCGCCGGGGAGCTGTTTTTT,CASRSTGGPAGELFF
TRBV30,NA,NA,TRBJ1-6,TGTGCCTGGAGAGGGCCGACAGGAGACCTCTCACCCCTCCACTTT,CAWRGPTGDLSPLHF
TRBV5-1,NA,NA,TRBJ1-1,TGCGCCAGCAGCTTGTACGGCACTGAAGCTTTCTTT,CASSLYGTEAFF
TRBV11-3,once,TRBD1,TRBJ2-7,TGTGCCAGCAGCTCATACAGGGGGCGTGCCGACGAGCAGTACTTC,CASSSYRGRADEQYF
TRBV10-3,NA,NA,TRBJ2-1,TGTGCCATCAGCTTACAGGGAACCTACAATGAGCAGTTCTTC,CAISLQGTYNEQFF
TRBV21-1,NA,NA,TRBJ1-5,TGTGCCAGCAGCAAAGTTGGTGAACAGGGGGGGGGCAATCAGCCCCAGCATTTT,CASSKVGEQGGGNQPQHF
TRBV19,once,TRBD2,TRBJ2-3,TGTGCCAGTAGGACCGGGACTAGCGGCACAGATACGCAGTATTTT,CASRTGTSGTDTQYF
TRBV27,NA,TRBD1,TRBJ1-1,TGTGCCAGCAGCCCTACAGGGGCGGATGAAGCTTTCTTT,CASSPTGADEAFF
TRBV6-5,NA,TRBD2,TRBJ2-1,TGTGCCAGCAGTTACTTCGGAGCCCAGGGAGGGAATGAGCAGTTCTTC,CASSYFGAQGGNEQFF
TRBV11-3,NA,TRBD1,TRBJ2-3,TGTGCCAGCAGCCTCCGACAGGGCCCAGATACGCAGTATTTT,CASSLRQGPDTQYF
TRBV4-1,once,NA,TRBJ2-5,TGCGCCAGCAGCCCCCTACAGTCCGAGACCCAGTACTTC,CASSPLQSETQYF
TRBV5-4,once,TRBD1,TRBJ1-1,TGTGCCAGCAGCGGGACAGGGGTCTGGTCTCGCGAAGCTTTCTTT,CASSGTGVWSREAFF
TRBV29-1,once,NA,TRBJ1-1,TGCAGCGGCACGGGACATATGAACACTGAAGCTTTCTTT,CSGTGHMNTEAFF
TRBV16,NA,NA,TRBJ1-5,TGTGCCAGCAGCCCAACAACCGCGGGAAATCAGCCCCAGCATTTT,CASSPTTAGNQPQHF
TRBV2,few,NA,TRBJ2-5,TGTGCCAGCAGTGAACTAGGGGGATTGGAGGAGACCCAGTACTTC,CASSELGGLEETQYF
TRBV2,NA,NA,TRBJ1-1,TGTGCCAGCAGTGAAGCCAGGGGTGGTAGAGCTTTCTTT,CASSEARGGRAFF
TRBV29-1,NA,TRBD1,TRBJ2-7,TGCAGCGTTAATGGACAGGGGCGGGGGTCGGACTACGAGCAGTACTTC,CSVNGQGRGSDYEQYF
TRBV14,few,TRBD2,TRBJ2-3,TGTGCCAGCAGCCACAGACTAGCGGGTCTCACAGATACGCAGTATTTT,CASSHRLAGLTDTQYF
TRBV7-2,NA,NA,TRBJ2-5,TGTGCCAGCAGCCCAGGGGGGACGGAGACCCAGTACTTC,CASSPGGTETQYF
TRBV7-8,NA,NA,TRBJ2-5,TGTGCCAGCAGCTTCCAGGAAGAGACCCAGTACTTC,CASSFQEETQYF
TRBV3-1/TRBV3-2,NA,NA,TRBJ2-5,TGTGCCAGCAGCCTGATCGATGAGGGTTGGGAGACCCAGTACTTC,CASSLIDEGWETQYF
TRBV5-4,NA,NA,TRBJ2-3,TGTGCCAGCAGCTTAGCTAGCTCAAATACGCAGTATTTT,CASSLASSNTQYF
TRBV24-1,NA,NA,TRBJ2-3,TGTGCCACCAGTGATTTCTCCAGCGGTAGCACAGATACGCAGTATTTT,CATSDFSSGSTDTQYF
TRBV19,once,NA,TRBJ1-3,TGTGCCAGTAGCGTGTTACGCGTCTCTGGAAACACCATATATTTT,CASSVLRVSGNTIYF
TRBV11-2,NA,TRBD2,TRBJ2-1,TGTGCCAGCAGCTTACCCGCGGGAGGTCACTGGGGTGAGCAGTTCTTC,CASSLPAGGHWGEQFF
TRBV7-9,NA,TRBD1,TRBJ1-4,TGTGCCAGCAGCCCACCGGGACAGCTCGATGAAAAACTGTTTTTT,CASSPPGQLDEKLFF
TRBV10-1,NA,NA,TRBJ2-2,TGCGCCAGCAGTGCTCTTTCCGGGGAGCTGTTTTTT,CASSALSGELFF
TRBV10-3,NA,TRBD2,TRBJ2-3,TGTGCCATCCGCGGGGGTAGAGGGACTAGCACAGATACGCAGTATTTT,CAIRGGRGTSTDTQYF
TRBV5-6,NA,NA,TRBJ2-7,TGTGCCAGCAGCGAACCGGGCCGGGGTCCCGAGCAGTACTTC,CASSEPGRGPEQYF
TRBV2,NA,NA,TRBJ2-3,TGTGCCAGCAGTGGGGGGGTGTGGGAAGATACGCAGTATTTT,CASSGGVWEDTQYF
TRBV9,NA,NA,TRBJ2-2,TGTGCCAGCAGCGTAGGAGGCTCCAACACCGGGGAGCTGTTTTTT,CASSVGGSNTGELFF
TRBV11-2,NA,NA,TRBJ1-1,TGTGCCAGCAGCCCCACTCAGGGGTTTGAAGCTTTCTTT,CASSPTQGFEAFF
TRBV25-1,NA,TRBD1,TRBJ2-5,TGTGCCAGCAGTGGGACAGGGGCGGGGGAGACCCAGTACTTC,CASSGTGAGETQYF